The rows below give T cell receptor beta chains drawn from one sample of a study of human T cells and chemical hapten exposure. MiXCR, run by TCRdb on the RACE reads, gives a single entry per CDR3 protein. The data show about 82,000 distinct CDR3 sequences, about 6.6% seen once. The material sequenced was whole blood, taken in connection with sensitization to the hapten diphenylcyclopropenone (DPC). Receptor source: a woman between 25 and 40 years old with alopecia areata. Some clones in this sample may be carry-over from other donors' samples. CDR3s include the opening cysteine and the closing phenylalanine or tryptophan. D genes are given only for firm matches. Not every row has a clone size; where given, it reads once, few, many or a size class.

>NA|TRBV7-9|NA|TRBJ2-1
CASSLSTTPEQFF
TGTGCCAGCAGCTTATCCACTACGCCGGAGCAGTTCTTC
>NA|TRBV28|few|TRBJ2-7
CASSLPRAYEQYF
TGTGCCAGCAGTTTACCCCGAGCCTACGAGCAGTACTTC
>NA|TRBV18|many|TRBJ1-1
CASSPGAGNTEAFF
TGTGCCAGCTCACCAGGGGCAGGGAACACTGAAGCTTTCTTT
>NA|TRBV2|NA|TRBJ1-1
CASTSWGVNTEAFF
TGTGCCAGCACCAGTTGGGGGGTCAACACTGAAGCTTTCTTT
>NA|TRBV11-2|few|TRBJ1-1
CASSLAGITRAEAFF
TGTGCCAGCAGCTTAGCCGGGATAACAAGGGCTGAAGCTTTCTTT
>TRBD1|TRBV29-1|many|TRBJ1-6
CSVRQGGYNSPLHF
TGCAGCGTCAGACAGGGAGGTTATAATTCACCCCTCCACTTT
>TRBD1|TRBV7-2|NA|TRBJ1-2
CASSSAGTGRTYGYNF
TGTGCCAGCAGCTCAGCGGGGACAGGCAGAACCTATGGCTACAACTTC
>NA|TRBV11-3|many|TRBJ2-6
CASSFRRASSGANVLTF
TGTGCCAGCAGCTTTAGGCGGGCCAGCTCTGGGGCCAACGTCCTGACTTTC
>NA|TRBV30|once|TRBJ1-6
CAWSVGQGSYNSPLHF
TGTGCCTGGAGTGTGGGTCAGGGATCCTATAATTCACCCCTCCACTTT
>TRBD2|TRBV3-1|many|TRBJ2-7
CASSQWSGGSYEQYF
TGTGCCAGCAGCCAGTGGAGCGGGGGATCCTACGAGCAGTACTTC
>TRBD1|TRBV29-1|NA|TRBJ1-2
CSVEDQDRGYGYTF
TGCAGCGTTGAAGATCAGGACAGGGGCTATGGCTACACCTTC
>NA|TRBV9|few|TRBJ2-1
CASSPKNEQFF
TGTGCCAGCAGCCCGAAAAATGAGCAGTTCTTC
>NA|TRBV6-1|few|TRBJ1-1
CASSKLGFGFFTEAFF
TGTGCCAGCAGTAAATTGGGTTTTGGTTTCTTCACTGAAGCTTTCTTT
>NA|TRBV29-1|many|TRBJ1-1
CSVAGLSTEAFF
TGCAGCGTGGCGGGGCTTAGCACTGAAGCTTTCTTT
>TRBD2|TRBV10-3|many|TRBJ2-1
CAIMASGDYNEQFF
TGTGCCATCATGGCTAGCGGAGACTACAATGAGCAGTTCTTC
>NA|TRBV5-1|many|TRBJ2-7
CASSLDRQLSYEQYF
TGCGCCAGCAGCTTGGATCGACAGCTGTCTTACGAGCAGTACTTC
>NA|TRBV18|NA|TRBJ1-6
CASSPPNSPLHF
TGTGCCAGCTCACCCCCGAATTCACCCCTCCACTTT
>NA|TRBV7-9|few|TRBJ1-1
CASSAGTSEAFF
TGTGCCAGCAGCGCTGGGACATCTGAAGCTTTCTTT
>NA|TRBV6-1|NA|TRBJ1-2
CASRGFVMVDYGYTF
TGTGCCAGCAGGGGATTTGTAATGGTCGACTATGGCTACACCTTC
>NA|TRBV29-1|many|TRBJ1-1
CSVEDLPGSPDTEAFF
TGCAGCGTTGAAGATCTCCCAGGGTCTCCGGACACTGAAGCTTTCTTT
>NA|TRBV7-9|few|TRBJ2-7
CASTRNSYEQYF
TGTGCCAGCACCAGAAACAGCTACGAGCAGTACTTC
>TRBD1|TRBV5-4|NA|TRBJ2-3
CASSLYRGVGADTQYF
TGTGCCAGCAGCTTATACAGGGGGGTAGGGGCAGATACGCAGTATTTT
>NA|TRBV29-1|many|TRBJ2-7
CSVGGTVSYEQYF
TGCAGCGTTGGAGGGACGGTCTCCTACGAGCAGTACTTC
>NA|TRBV2|few|TRBJ2-3
CASSVNSPTDTQYF
TGTGCCAGCAGTGTAAACAGCCCCACAGATACGCAGTATTTT
>NA|TRBV2|many|TRBJ1-2
CASNRAQDGVYGYTF
TGTGCCAGCAACAGAGCTCAGGACGGAGTCTATGGCTACACCTTC
>TRBD1|TRBV6-5|NA|TRBJ1-2
CASSGGQIYGYTF
TGTGCCAGCAGTGGGGGACAGATCTATGGCTACACCTTC
>TRBD1|TRBV9|NA|TRBJ1-2
CASSVGLRGGQGAHGYTF
TGTGCCAGCAGCGTAGGTCTCCGTGGCGGACAGGGGGCGCATGGCTACACCTTC
>NA|TRBV29-1|few|TRBJ1-1
CSVEVTEAFF
TGCAGCGTTGAGGTCACTGAAGCTTTCTTT
>NA|TRBV20-1|many|TRBJ2-3
CSAGGGPTDTQYF
TGCAGTGCAGGAGGGGGGCCTACTGATACGCAGTATTTT
>NA|TRBV11-2|NA|TRBJ2-6
CASRVSGANVLTF
TGTGCCAGCAGAGTCTCTGGGGCCAACGTCCTGACTTTC
>NA|TRBV2|many|TRBJ2-1
CASSVEAYYNEQFF
TGTGCCAGCAGTGTAGAGGCCTACTACAATGAGCAGTTCTTC
>NA|TRBV12-3/TRBV12-4|many|TRBJ2-1
CASSLGLWGSSYNEQFF
TGTGCCAGCAGTTTAGGACTTTGGGGGAGCTCCTACAATGAGCAGTTCTTC
>NA|TRBV29-1|many|TRBJ1-1
CSGKQGGGTEAFF
TGCAGTGGAAAACAGGGAGGGGGCACTGAAGCTTTCTTT
>NA|TRBV10-3|NA|TRBJ1-5
CAISESGNSNQPQHF
TGTGCCATCAGTGAGTCGGGCAATAGCAATCAGCCCCAGCATTTT
>TRBD1|TRBV12-3/TRBV12-4|NA|TRBJ2-6
CASSLGDSNSGANVLTF
TGTGCCAGCAGTTTAGGGGACAGTAACTCTGGGGCCAACGTCCTGACTTTC
>NA|TRBV7-2|many|TRBJ2-5
CASSFDPEETQYF
TGTGCCAGCAGCTTTGACCCTGAAGAGACCCAGTACTTC
>NA|TRBV19|NA|TRBJ2-5
CATRQGLAETQYF
TGTGCCACCCGACAGGGCCTAGCGGAGACCCAGTACTTC
>NA|TRBV6-6|many|TRBJ1-4
CASSYWPEGGNEKLFF
TGTGCCAGCAGTTACTGGCCCGAGGGAGGTAATGAAAAACTGTTTTTT
>NA|TRBV7-7|many|TRBJ2-3
CASSLTTYGDTQYF
TGTGCTAGCAGCTTAACAACTTACGGCGATACGCAGTATTTT
>NA|TRBV5-1|many|TRBJ1-6
CASSFSGRTENSPLHF
TGCGCCAGCAGCTTCTCTGGGCGAACGGAAAATTCACCCCTCCACTTT
>NA|TRBV20-1|NA|TRBJ1-6
CSAIGTPNSPLHF
TGCAGTGCTATCGGGACACCGAATTCACCCCTCCACTTT
>TRBD2|TRBV12-3/TRBV12-4|many|TRBJ2-3
CASSFGTSGTDTQYF
TGTGCCAGCAGTTTCGGGACTAGTGGCACAGATACGCAGTATTTT
>NA|TRBV5-1|many|TRBJ2-1
CASSGGWSSYNEQFF
TGCGCCAGCAGCGGTGGCTGGAGCTCCTACAATGAGCAGTTCTTC
>NA|TRBV11-2|many|TRBJ2-1
CASSLGGASASYNEQFF
TGTGCCAGCAGCTTGGGTGGCGCTAGCGCCTCCTACAATGAGCAGTTCTTC
>TRBD1|TRBV9|many|TRBJ1-2
CASSAGQDYGYTF
TGTGCCAGCAGCGCGGGACAGGACTATGGCTACACCTTC
>NA|TRBV12-3/TRBV12-4|many|TRBJ1-4
CASRGVSNEKLFF
TGTGCCAGCAGGGGCGTTTCTAATGAAAAACTGTTTTTT
>TRBD2|TRBV7-2|NA|TRBJ2-3
CASSIRLAGGTDTQYF
TGTGCCAGCAGCATCCGACTAGCGGGGGGCACAGATACGCAGTATTTT
>TRBD2|TRBV27|NA|TRBJ2-3
CTSRLAGADTQYF
TGTACCAGTCGACTAGCGGGGGCAGATACGCAGTATTTT
>NA|TRBV4-1|few|TRBJ2-3
CASSPFGGPTDTQYF
TGCGCCAGCAGCCCATTCGGGGGGCCCACAGATACGCAGTATTTT
>TRBD1|TRBV5-1|NA|TRBJ2-7
CASSLAWTGGEYEQYF
TGCGCCAGCAGCTTGGCGTGGACAGGGGGCGAGTACGAGCAGTACTTC
>NA|TRBV7-8|many|TRBJ1-1
CASIIYGANTEAFF
TGTGCCAGCATAATTTACGGGGCCAACACTGAAGCTTTCTTT
>NA|TRBV29-1|many|TRBJ2-1
CSVCEAGLSYNEQFF
TGCAGCGTTTGTGAGGCAGGCCTTTCCTACAATGAGCAGTTCTTC
>TRBD1|TRBV6-6|many|TRBJ2-3
CASSYGTASTDTQYF
TGTGCCAGCAGTTACGGGACAGCAAGCACAGATACGCAGTATTTT
>NA|TRBV2|many|TRBJ1-6
CASPDKYNSPLHF
TGTGCCAGTCCGGACAAGTATAATTCACCCCTCCACTTT